Shown below are 17 T cell receptor beta chains from a single sample sequenced in a study of quantifying T cell responses using KT2 cells. Study at large: cDNA was made from DNase-treated RNA using alpha and beta constant primers.

A single-stranded UMI oligo with SP2 sequence was ligated to cDNA 3' ends. First-round PCR used around 4 cycles and beta primers RC1.1 and RC1.2 covering TRBC1 and TRBC2. In TCRdb, the UMI-ligation and nested PCR reads were re-called with MiXCR into one record per CDR3 protein. The sample comprises tens of thousands of distinct CDR3 sequences, 7.3% of which are singletons, and 15% to 18% rests with the top ten. Sequences were obtained from PBMCs spiked with cells of the T cell clone KT2. Every receptor here comes from a human donor.

A note on this clonotype: This may come from a read error, since a much larger clone is one base off. J is TRBJ2-7 and V is TRBV10-1; maybe TRBD1 (6 bases). The CDR3 runs to 14 residues. The germline CDR1 and CDR2 sequences are WNHNN and SYGVQD (reference sequence). In DNA form, the CDR3 reads TGCACCAGCAGTGAGGGCGCAGGGGAAGGCGAACAGTACTTC. Amino acid sequence: CTSSEGAGEGEQYF.

This clonotype is classed as medium-sized (0.01 to 0.1%). The genes are TRBV12-5 and TRBJ1-1; TRBD1 is a possible D gene (5 bases). With 2 bases removed from V and 11 bases from J, the gap between germline ends came to 15 bases. Germline loops: CDR1 LGHNT, CDR2 FRNRAP. The CDR3 extends over 13 amino acids. As DNA, the CDR3 is TGTGCTAGTGGTTTGTTAGGGGAAAGGAGGGCTTTCTTT. Protein: CASGLLGERRAFF.

This clonotype was observed a few times. The V gene is TRBV28, the J gene TRBJ2-7, with D perhaps TRBD1 or TRBD2 (6 bases each). The CDR3 is 16 amino acids. Trimming removed 6 bases from V and 9 bases from J, with 27 bases in between. The germline V gene encodes CDR1 MDHEN and CDR2 SYDVKM. CDR3 sequence (DNA): TGTGCCAGCAGACCCGTGGGGGCTAGCGCCCCGTCGGGGCAGTACTTC. Its protein is CASRPVGASAPSGQYF. The full variable domain, rest sourced from reference TRBV28 and TRBJ2-7, is DVKVTQSSRYLVKRTGEKVFLECVQDMDHENMFWYRQDPGLGLRLIYFSYDVKMKEKGDIPEGYSVSREKKERFSLILESASTNQTSMYLCASRPVGASAPSGQYFGPGTRLTVT.

The chain is built from TRBV6-1 and TRBJ1-1; D is ambiguous. Germline V gene data show CDR1 as MNHNS and CDR2 as SASEGT. The V end lost 3 bases, the J end lost 1 base, and 15 bases lay between the germline ends. The CDR3 totals 16 residues. The CDR3 reads CASSDLFGRRNTEAFF. The CDR3 coding sequence is TGTGCCAGCAGTGACTTATTCGGCAGGAGGAACACTGAAGCTTTCTTT.

The chain couples TRBV4-1 to TRBJ1-5, with D uncertain. Germline loops: CDR1 MGHRA, CDR2 YSYEKL. CDR3 length: 16 residues. Deletions cut 0 bases from V and 2 bases from J, with 11 bases between. For the CDR3, the DNA is TGCGCCAGCAGCCAAGAAAGCCGCCGAGGCAATCAGCCCCAGCATTTT. Its protein product is CASSQESRRGNQPQHF.

This clonotype has ten or more counts. The chain has TRBV2 and TRBJ1-5; D not resolved. Germline V gives CDR1 SNHLY, CDR2 FYNNEI. V was shortened by 8 bases and J by 5 bases, with 13 bases between the two germline ends. This CDR3 is built from 13 residues. Written as DNA, the CDR3 is TGTGCCAGCCAGGTGCTCCGGGATCAGCCCCAGCATTTT. Residues: CASQVLRDQPQHF. The whole variable domain, filled in from reference TRBV2 and TRBJ1-5, reads EPEVTQTPSHQVTQMGQEVILRCVPISNHLYFYWYRQILGQKVEFLVSFYNNEISEKSEIFDDQFSVERPDGSNFTLKIRSTKLEDSAMYFCASQVLRDQPQHFGDGTRLSIL.

This clonotype was picked up a small number of times. This sequence joins TRBV25-1 and TRBJ1-1, with a weak D call TRBD1 (5 bases). Looked up from germline, CDR1 is MGHDK and CDR2 is SYGVNS. There are 13 residues in the CDR3. V was trimmed by 7 bases and J by 8 bases, leaving 17 bases between them. The CDR3 DNA follows: TGTGCCAGCAACCAAGCATCCGGGACGGAAGCTTTCTTT. This translates into CASNQASGTEAFF.

V and J are TRBV12-3 or TRBV12-4 and TRBJ1-6, with a tentative D call TRBD1 (6 bases). The CDR3 loop spans 16 amino acids. Trimming took off 4 bases at V and 5 bases at J, with 15 bases between the two ends. CDR3 sequence: CASSWGLRQDNSPLHF. The CDR3 DNA sequence: TGTGCCAGCAGTTGGGGCCTCCGACAGGATAATTCACCCCTCCACTTT.

The chain is built from TRBV10-3 and TRBJ2-7, with D unresolved. Trimming cost V 6 bases and J 3 bases, with 15 bases left between them. The CDR3 sequence is 14 residues long. CDR1 and CDR2 (germline): ENHRY, SYGVKD. This chain's CDR3 is CAISGGMEIYEQYF. The CDR3, as DNA: TGTGCCATCAGCGGTGGGATGGAAATCTACGAGCAGTACTTC.

This clonotype has a handful of counts. The chain links TRBV2 to TRBJ1-5; D is ambiguous. V dropped 7 bases and J dropped 4 bases, with 14 bases sitting between them. CDR1 and CDR2 (germline): SNHLY, FYNNEI. The CDR3 has 14 residues. The CDR3 DNA reads as TGTGCCAGCAAGGTTCCCTCAGCAAATCAGCCCCAGCATTTT. Protein product: CASKVPSANQPQHF.

This clonotype was counted at least ten times. The chain is built from TRBV12-3 or TRBV12-4 and TRBJ2-3; D possibly corresponds to TRBD2 (5 bases). The V end was cut by 3 bases, the J end by 3 bases, with 13 bases between. There are 15 residues in the CDR3. The CDR3 protein is CASSLLALETDTQYF. For the CDR3, the DNA is TGTGCCAGCAGTTTGTTGGCACTAGAGACAGATACGCAGTATTTT.

This clonotype was counted at least ten times. The V gene is TRBV6-1, the J gene TRBJ2-4; no reliable D call. This CDR3 has 13 amino acids. Trimming stripped 7 bases from V and 7 bases from J, with 14 bases between. The germline V gene has CDR1 MNHNS and CDR2 SASEGT. The CDR3 DNA reads as TGTGCCAGCAAAATCTCCGTGGGGAACATTCAGTACTTC. The encoded protein is CASKISVGNIQYF.

In nucleotides, the CDR3 is TGCAGTGCGGGACAGTTCACAGATACGCAGTATTTT. This translates into CSAGQFTDTQYF. The rearrangement joins TRBV20-1 to TRBJ2-3, with 7 bases that match TRBD1. This CDR3 spans 12 amino acids. The germline gives CDR1 DFQATT, CDR2 SNEGSKA (reference sequence). The V gene end was trimmed by 6 bases and the J gene end by 2 bases; junction bases not matched to a gene: 2.

At least ten counts were recorded for this clonotype. The chain has TRBV6-6 and TRBJ1-5; D may be TRBD1 (5 bases). Trimming stripped 7 bases from V and 11 bases from J, with 15 bases between. From germline, CDR1 is MNHNY and CDR2 SVGAGI (reference sequence). This CDR3 contains 12 residues. The CDR3 DNA sequence: TGTGCCAGCACCCAGCGGGACGAAGCCCAGCATTTT. Translated, it gives CASTQRDEAQHF.

The J gene is TRBJ2-3, the V gene TRBV27; D assignment may be TRBD1 or TRBD2 (5 bases each). V was shortened by 4 bases and J by 5 bases, with 13 bases between the two germline ends. Germline V gives CDR1 MNHEY, CDR2 SMNVEV (reference sequence). This CDR3 has 14 residues. The CDR3 DNA is TGTGCCAGCAGTTGGGGGAGATGGGGAGATACGCAGTATTTT. Protein sequence: CASSWGRWGDTQYF.

The sample holds a few counts of this clonotype. The rearrangement joins TRBV6-6 to TRBJ1-1; possibly TRBD1 for D (6 bases). Germline lookup yields CDR1 MNHNY and CDR2 SVGAGI (reference sequence). Trimming removed 5 bases at V and 4 bases at J, with 20 bases between. The CDR3 is 16 residues long. The CDR3 spells CASSQGQSVFPTEAFF. CDR3 DNA sequence: TGTGCCAGCAGTCAAGGACAGTCAGTTTTTCCCACTGAAGCTTTCTTT.

This clonotype was observed at least ten times. CDR3 coding DNA: TGTGCCAGCAGCCCCCTGTGGCCCGATAGTGAGCTGTTTTTT. It specifies CASSPLWPDSELFF. The chain uses TRBV12-3 or TRBV12-4 and TRBJ2-2, with D unclear. The V gene lost 6 bases and the J gene lost 11 bases, with 19 bases spanning the gap. The CDR3 is 14 amino acids.